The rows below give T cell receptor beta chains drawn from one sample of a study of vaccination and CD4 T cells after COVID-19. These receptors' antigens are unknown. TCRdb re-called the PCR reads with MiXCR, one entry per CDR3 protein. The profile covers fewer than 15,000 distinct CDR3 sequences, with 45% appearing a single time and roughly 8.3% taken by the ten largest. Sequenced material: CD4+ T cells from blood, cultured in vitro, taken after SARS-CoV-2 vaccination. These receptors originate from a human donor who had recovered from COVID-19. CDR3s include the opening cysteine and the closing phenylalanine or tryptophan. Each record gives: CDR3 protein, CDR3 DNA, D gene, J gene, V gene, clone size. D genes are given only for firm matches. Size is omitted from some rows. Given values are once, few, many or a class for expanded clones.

CDR3aa: CASSPNPYLNYGYTF
CDR3nt: TGTGCCAGCAGCCCCAATCCATATCTCAACTATGGCTACACCTTC
d_gene: -
j_gene: TRBJ1-2
v_gene: TRBV5-4
abundance: -

CDR3aa: CASSPVAGNQPQHF
CDR3nt: TGTGCCAGCTCACCAGTGGCGGGGAATCAGCCCCAGCATTTT
d_gene: -
j_gene: TRBJ1-5
v_gene: TRBV18
abundance: few

CDR3aa: CSAREDSYEQYF
CDR3nt: TGCAGTGCTAGAGAAGACAGCTACGAGCAGTACTTC
d_gene: -
j_gene: TRBJ2-7
v_gene: TRBV20-1
abundance: few

CDR3aa: CASRPSGILNEQFF
CDR3nt: TGTGCCAGCAGACCGAGCGGTATTTTGAATGAGCAGTTCTTC
d_gene: -
j_gene: TRBJ2-1
v_gene: TRBV6-1
abundance: few

CDR3aa: CASSYSGSGANVLTF
CDR3nt: TGTGCCAGCAGTTACTCGGGGTCTGGGGCCAACGTCCTGACTTTC
d_gene: -
j_gene: TRBJ2-6
v_gene: TRBV6-2/TRBV6-3
abundance: once

CDR3aa: CASRLFRDNEKLFF
CDR3nt: TGTGCAAGTCGCTTATTCAGGGATAATGAAAAACTGTTTTTT
d_gene: -
j_gene: TRBJ1-4
v_gene: TRBV12-2
abundance: -

CDR3aa: CASSDDTGLAGFRDTQYF
CDR3nt: TGTGCCAGCAGCGACGACACAGGACTAGCGGGATTCAGAGATACGCAGTATTTT
d_gene: TRBD2
j_gene: TRBJ2-3
v_gene: TRBV7-9
abundance: -

CDR3aa: CASSQYRGQQETQYF
CDR3nt: TGTGCCAGCAGCCAATACAGGGGTCAGCAAGAGACCCAGTACTTC
d_gene: TRBD1
j_gene: TRBJ2-5
v_gene: TRBV14
abundance: -

CDR3aa: CSATTTGAYGYTF
CDR3nt: TGCAGTGCGACGACAACAGGGGCCTATGGCTACACCTTC
d_gene: TRBD1
j_gene: TRBJ1-2
v_gene: TRBV20-1
abundance: -

CDR3aa: CASSRQKSTDTQYF
CDR3nt: TGTGCCAGCTCACGCCAAAAAAGCACAGATACGCAGTATTTT
d_gene: -
j_gene: TRBJ2-3
v_gene: TRBV18
abundance: -

CDR3aa: CASSVEQGNTEAFF
CDR3nt: TGTGCCAGCAGCGTTGAACAGGGGAACACTGAAGCTTTCTTT
d_gene: -
j_gene: TRBJ1-1
v_gene: TRBV9
abundance: once

CDR3aa: CASKLIETQYF
CDR3nt: TGTGCCAGCAAATTGATTGAGACCCAGTACTTC
d_gene: -
j_gene: TRBJ2-5
v_gene: TRBV6-1
abundance: -

CDR3aa: CASSLAGQLNQPQHF
CDR3nt: TGTGCCAGCAGCTTAGCAGGACAGCTTAATCAGCCCCAGCATTTT
d_gene: -
j_gene: TRBJ1-5
v_gene: TRBV7-2
abundance: -

CDR3aa: CASSQVAFLETQYF
CDR3nt: TGCGCCAGCAGCCAAGTTGCGTTCTTAGAGACCCAGTACTTC
d_gene: -
j_gene: TRBJ2-5
v_gene: TRBV4-1
abundance: -

CDR3aa: CASSPQGLNGYAFF
CDR3nt: TGTGCCAGCAGCCCCCAAGGACTCAATGGATATGCTTTCTTT
d_gene: -
j_gene: TRBJ1-1
v_gene: TRBV14
abundance: once

CDR3aa: CAISPNRGQETQYF
CDR3nt: TGTGCCATCAGTCCTAACCGGGGCCAAGAGACCCAGTACTTC
d_gene: -
j_gene: TRBJ2-5
v_gene: TRBV10-3
abundance: -

CDR3aa: CASRRDSAVYNEQFF
CDR3nt: TGTGCCAGTCGTCGTGATAGCGCGGTTTACAATGAGCAGTTCTTC
d_gene: -
j_gene: TRBJ2-1
v_gene: TRBV19
abundance: -

CDR3aa: CASSATGVQETQYF
CDR3nt: TGTGCCAGCAGCGCCACAGGGGTGCAAGAGACCCAGTACTTC
d_gene: TRBD1
j_gene: TRBJ2-5
v_gene: TRBV7-2
abundance: -

CDR3aa: CASSLRGEKLFF
CDR3nt: TGTGCCAGCAGTCTGAGGGGTGAAAAACTGTTTTTT
d_gene: -
j_gene: TRBJ1-4
v_gene: TRBV28
abundance: once

CDR3aa: CASSSSGTGGGETQYF
CDR3nt: TGTGCCAGCAGCTCGTCCGGGACAGGGGGCGGGGAGACCCAGTACTTC
d_gene: TRBD1
j_gene: TRBJ2-5
v_gene: TRBV7-3
abundance: -